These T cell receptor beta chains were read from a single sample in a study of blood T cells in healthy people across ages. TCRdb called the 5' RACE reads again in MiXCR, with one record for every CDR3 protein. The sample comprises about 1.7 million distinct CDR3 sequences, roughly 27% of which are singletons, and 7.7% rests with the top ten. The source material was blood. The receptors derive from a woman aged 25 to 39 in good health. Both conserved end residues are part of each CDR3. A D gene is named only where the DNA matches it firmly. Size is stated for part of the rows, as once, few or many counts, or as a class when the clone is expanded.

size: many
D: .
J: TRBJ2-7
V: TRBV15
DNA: TGTGCCACCAGCAGCCCCTGGGGCGACTACGAGCAGTACTTC
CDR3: CATSSPWGDYEQYF

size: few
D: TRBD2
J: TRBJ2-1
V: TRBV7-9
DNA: TGTGCCAGCACCAAAAGAGGTACTAGCGGGATAGGTGAGCAGTTCTTC
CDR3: CASTKRGTSGIGEQFF

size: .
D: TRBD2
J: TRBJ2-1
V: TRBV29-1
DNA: TGCAGCGTTGAGCCCCCCGGGACTAGCGGGTACAATAAGCAGTTCTTC
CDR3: CSVEPPGTSGYNKQFF

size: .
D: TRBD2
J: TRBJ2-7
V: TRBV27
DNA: TGTGCCAGCAGTCCCCGGACTAGCGGATACAGAGACCAATTAGTCCTCTACGAGCAGTACTTC
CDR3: CASSPRTSGYRDQLVLYEQYF

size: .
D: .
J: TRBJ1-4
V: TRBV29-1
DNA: TGCAGCGTCTGGGTGCCTCAGAATGAAAAACTGTTTTTT
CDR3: CSVWVPQNEKLFF

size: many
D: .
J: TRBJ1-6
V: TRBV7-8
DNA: TGTGCCAGCAGCTTAGGTACTCCACCCCTCCACTTT
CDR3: CASSLGTPPLHF

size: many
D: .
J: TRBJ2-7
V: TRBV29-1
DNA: TGCAGCGTTGACGTGACTAGGGGTTCGTGGGAGCAGTACTTC
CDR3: CSVDVTRGSWEQYF

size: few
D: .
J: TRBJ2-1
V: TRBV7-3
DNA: TGTGCCAGCAGCTTAACTATGAGCTCCTACAATGAGCAGTTCTTC
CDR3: CASSLTMSSYNEQFF

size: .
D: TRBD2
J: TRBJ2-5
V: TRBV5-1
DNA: TGCGCCAGCAGCTTGGGTCTAGCGGGGGCCAGGGAGACCCAGTACTTC
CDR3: CASSLGLAGARETQYF

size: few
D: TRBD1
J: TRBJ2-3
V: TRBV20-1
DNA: TGCAGTGCAACCCGGGACAGGGGGCTGGGGGATACGCAGTATTTT
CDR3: CSATRDRGLGDTQYF

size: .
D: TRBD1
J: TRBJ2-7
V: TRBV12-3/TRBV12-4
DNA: TGTGCCAGCAGTTTAACAGGGACAGGTCCCGTCTACGAGCAGTACTTC
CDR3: CASSLTGTGPVYEQYF

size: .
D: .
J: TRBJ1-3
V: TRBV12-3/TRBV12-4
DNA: TGTGCCAGCAGGGCCTTCGGAAACACCATATATTTT
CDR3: CASRAFGNTIYF

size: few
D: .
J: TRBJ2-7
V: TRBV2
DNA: TGTGCCAGCAGTTACAGTTTCTCCTACGAGCAGTACTTC
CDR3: CASSYSFSYEQYF

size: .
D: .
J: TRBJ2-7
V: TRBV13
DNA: TGTGCCAGCGGCCATGTCGGGCGGTCCGACTACGAGCAGTACTTC
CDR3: CASGHVGRSDYEQYF

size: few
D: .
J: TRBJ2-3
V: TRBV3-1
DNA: TGTGCCAGCAGCCAGACTAGACCAGATACGCAGTATTTT
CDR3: CASSQTRPDTQYF